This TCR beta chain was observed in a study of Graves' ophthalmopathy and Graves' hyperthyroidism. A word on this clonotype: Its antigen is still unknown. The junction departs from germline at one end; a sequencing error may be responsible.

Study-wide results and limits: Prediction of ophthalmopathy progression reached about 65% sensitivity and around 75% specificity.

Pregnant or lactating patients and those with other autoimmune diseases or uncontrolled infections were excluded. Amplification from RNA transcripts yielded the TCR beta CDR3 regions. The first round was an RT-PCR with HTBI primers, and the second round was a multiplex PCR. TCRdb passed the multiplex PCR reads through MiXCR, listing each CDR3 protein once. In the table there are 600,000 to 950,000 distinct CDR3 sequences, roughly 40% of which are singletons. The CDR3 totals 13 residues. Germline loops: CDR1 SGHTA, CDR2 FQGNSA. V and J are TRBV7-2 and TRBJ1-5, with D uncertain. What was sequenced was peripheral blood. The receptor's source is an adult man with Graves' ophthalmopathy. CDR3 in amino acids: CASSQARSEPQHF. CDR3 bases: TGCGCCAGCAGCCAAGCCCGGTCTGAGCCCCAGCATTTT.